This T cell receptor beta chain was identified during a study of T cell changes during pregnancy in multiple sclerosis. The assay was immunoSEQ multiplex PCR, and TCRdb's table has in-frame clones only and misses some. The table records some 110,000 clones, roughly nine tenths of them present only once. This clone came up a few times. Germline CDR1 and CDR2: LNHNV and YYDKDF (reference sequence). V lost 0 bases to trimming and J lost 11 bases, with 13 bases between them. This CDR3 contains 13 residues. This receptor was obtained from a female donor with multiple sclerosis, enrolled in a pregnancy study. V is TRBV15 and J is TRBJ1-1, with D unclear. The sequenced sample was peripheral blood, obtained before pregnancy. CDR3 loop: CATSRDENSEAFF. The CDR3 nucleotides are TGTGCCACCAGCAGAGATGAAAACAGTGAGGCTTTCTTT.